The rows below give T cell receptor beta chains drawn from one sample of a study of cytomegalovirus exposure and HLA in healthy donors. The protocol was immunoSEQ multiplex PCR, while the TCRdb copy is restricted to in-frame clones and leaves out a portion. Here the sample spans fewer than 120,000 clones, approximately 82% being singletons. Sample: PBMCs. These receptors came from a man aged 25-45 years in good health and CMV-seropositive. CDR3s include the opening cysteine and the closing phenylalanine or tryptophan.

J	V	CDR3
TRBJ1-3	TRBV7-8	CASSLGQSSGNTIYF
TRBJ1-2	TRBV28	CASRTGGVYGYTF
TRBJ1-2	TRBV19	CASSYIPNYGYTF
TRBJ2-3	TRBV19	CASGRGFGTDTQYF
TRBJ1-5	TRBV7-9	CASSLTGGNQPQHF
TRBJ1-1	TRBV19	CASRTGTEAFF
TRBJ1-6	TRBV7-2	CASSSPGFYSGLHF
TRBJ1-2	TRBV2	CASSEAGTEGYTF
TRBJ1-6	TRBV7-2	CASSLGFAAEVLSPPLHF
TRBJ2-5	TRBV6-1	CASSPYRGRGETQYF